A single T cell receptor (beta chain) is shown here with its context. The data derive from a study of blood T cell repertoires in COVID-19. Using immunoSEQ multiplex PCR, the repertoire was profiled, and TCRdb retains in-frame clones only, with some absent. The sample lists around 60,000 clones; 75% to 85% were seen once. CDR1 SGHRS and CDR2 YFSETQ come from the germline V gene. Trimming left V 0 bases short and J 5 bases short, with 12 bases between. CDR3 size: 15 residues. V is TRBV5-1 and J is TRBJ2-1; a weak D match, TRBD1 (7 bases). The origin of this receptor is an elderly man with acute or convalescent COVID-19. Sequenced input: peripheral blood. The CDR3 sequence is CASSLGQGGNNEQFF. In DNA, the CDR3 is TGCGCCAGCAGCTTGGGACAGGGAGGTAACAATGAGCAGTTCTTC.